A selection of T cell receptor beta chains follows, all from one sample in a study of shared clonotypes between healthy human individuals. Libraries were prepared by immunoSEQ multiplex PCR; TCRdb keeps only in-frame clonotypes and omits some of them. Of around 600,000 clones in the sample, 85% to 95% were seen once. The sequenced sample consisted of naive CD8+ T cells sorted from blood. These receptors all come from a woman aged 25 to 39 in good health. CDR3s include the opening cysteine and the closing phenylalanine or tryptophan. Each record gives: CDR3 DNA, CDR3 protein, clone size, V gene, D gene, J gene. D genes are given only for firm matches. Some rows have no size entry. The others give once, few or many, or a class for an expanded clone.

TGTGCCAGCAGTCTCTCCGGGACTAGCGAGACCTACGAGCAGTACTTC	CASSLSGTSETYEQYF	-	TRBV2	TRBD2	TRBJ2-7
TGTGCCAGCAGTGGACTAGCGGGATTGAAAGAGCAGTACTTC	CASSGLAGLKEQYF	-	TRBV6-6	TRBD2	TRBJ2-7
TGTGCCAGCAGTATGGGACTAGCGTTGCTTGGCGGGGAGCTGTTTTTT	CASSMGLALLGGELFF	-	TRBV28	TRBD2	TRBJ2-2
TGTGCCAGCAGTTTCACGGGAGGGGCTTACGAGCAGTACTTC	CASSFTGGAYEQYF	-	TRBV27	TRBD2	TRBJ2-7
TGTGCCAGCAGTTTCCTATGGACAGGTCAGGGCAATCAGCCCCAGCATTTT	CASSFLWTGQGNQPQHF	-	TRBV28	TRBD1	TRBJ1-5
TGCGCCAGTCGTACTAGTAACCAAGAGACCCAGTACTTC	CASRTSNQETQYF	-	TRBV5-1	-	TRBJ2-5
TGTGCCAGCAGCGCCGACAGCAGCTCCTACAATGAGCAGTTCTTC	CASSADSSSYNEQFF	-	TRBV7-6	-	TRBJ2-1
TGTGCCAGCAGCTCGACTAGCGGCTACGAGCAGTACTTC	CASSSTSGYEQYF	-	TRBV6-5	TRBD2	TRBJ2-7
TGTGCCAGCAGCGGCTCGTGGGGGAACACTGAAGCTTTCTTT	CASSGSWGNTEAFF	-	TRBV6-5	-	TRBJ1-1
TGTGCCAGCAGTTTATCCTCACACAACTACGAGCAGTACTTC	CASSLSSHNYEQYF	-	TRBV28	-	TRBJ2-7
TGCGCCAGCAGCGTTAGCCTCGATCAGCCCCAGCATTTT	CASSVSLDQPQHF	-	TRBV5-1	-	TRBJ1-5
TGTGCCAGCAGTTCAGGGGGCACGGAAGCTTTCTTT	CASSSGGTEAFF	-	TRBV27	TRBD1	TRBJ1-1
TGTGCCAGCAGCGACAGCATCAATCAGCCCCAGCATTTT	CASSDSINQPQHF	-	TRBV2	-	TRBJ1-5
TGTGCCAGCAGCTTAGGGACTAGCGGGAGGAATGAGCAGTTCTTC	CASSLGTSGRNEQFF	-	TRBV7-9	TRBD2	TRBJ2-1
TGTGCCAGCAGATCAAATAGCGGGAGTCACTACGAGCAGTACTTC	CASRSNSGSHYEQYF	-	TRBV28	TRBD2	TRBJ2-7
TGTGCCAGCAGCTTATTTCCCGCGGGAGTTTTGGGCAATGAGCAGTTCTTC	CASSLFPAGVLGNEQFF	-	TRBV7-2	TRBD2	TRBJ2-1
TGTGCCAGTAGTATGGGGGGGGAGGCTGATGAGCAGTTCTTC	CASSMGGEADEQFF	-	TRBV19	TRBD2	TRBJ2-1
TGTGCCAGCAGTACCCCGAGGACAGGACTCATGAACACTGAAGCTTTCTTT	CASSTPRTGLMNTEAFF	once	TRBV28	TRBD1	TRBJ1-1
TGCAGCGTTCGAGAAGGCTCGGGACCGTATGTCGAAGCTTTCTTT	CSVREGSGPYVEAFF	-	TRBV29-1	-	TRBJ1-1
TGTGCCAGCAGTTTTGGACTAGCGGGAGGCGAGCAGTACTTC	CASSFGLAGGEQYF	-	TRBV28	TRBD2	TRBJ2-7
TGTGCCAGCAGCTTAATTTACAGGGACACTGAAGCTTTCTTT	CASSLIYRDTEAFF	few	TRBV7-9	-	TRBJ1-1
TGTGCCAGCAGCTGGGGGGCAAGTTCCTCCTACGAGCAGTACTTC	CASSWGASSSYEQYF	once	TRBV5-6	-	TRBJ2-7
TGTGCCAGTAGTATTGGGACAGGGGGCTCACCCCTCCACTTT	CASSIGTGGSPLHF	-	TRBV19	TRBD1	TRBJ1-6
TGTGCCACCAGCAGAGATCTGGGAGCATCTCATCAACCGGGGCAGTACTTC	CATSRDLGASHQPGQYF	-	TRBV15	-	TRBJ2-7
TGCGCCAGCAGCCAACCCGGGACAGTCGGTGAGCAGTTCTTC	CASSQPGTVGEQFF	once	TRBV4-1	TRBD1	TRBJ2-1
TGTGCCTGGAGCCCCGGTGGGGGACAGGGGGAGGGGGACTCCTACGAGCAGTACTTC	CAWSPGGGQGEGDSYEQYF	-	TRBV30	TRBD1	TRBJ2-7
TGTGCCAGCAGCGCCGACAGAACAAAGGGACTAGCGTCCTACAATGAGCAGTTCTTC	CASSADRTKGLASYNEQFF	-	TRBV5-6	TRBD2	TRBJ2-1
TGTGCCAGCAGTTACGTCCAGGCGAACACTGAAGCTTTCTTT	CASSYVQANTEAFF	once	TRBV6-5	-	TRBJ1-1
TGTGCCAGCAGTCCCCTCGGGTCCCGGGCTAATGAAAAACTGTTTTTT	CASSPLGSRANEKLFF	-	TRBV27	-	TRBJ1-4
TGTGCCAGCAGTTTATTTCGAGGGGGCTATGGCTACACCTTC	CASSLFRGGYGYTF	-	TRBV28	-	TRBJ1-2
TGTGCCAGCAGCCAAGAGGGCAGATCCTACGAGCAGTACTTC	CASSQEGRSYEQYF	once	TRBV14	-	TRBJ2-7
TGTGCCAGCAGTTACGGTCAGGGAGGCACTGAAGCTTTCTTT	CASSYGQGGTEAFF	-	TRBV6-5	-	TRBJ1-1
TGTGCCAGCAGCGCGGACAGAATCCATGGCTACACCTTC	CASSADRIHGYTF	-	TRBV25-1	-	TRBJ1-2
TGTGCCAGTAGTGTTCCAGGGACGATCTACGAGCAGTACTTC	CASSVPGTIYEQYF	-	TRBV19	-	TRBJ2-7
TGTGCCAGCAGTTCCCTCGGGAAAGGCTCCTACGAGCAGTACTTC	CASSSLGKGSYEQYF	-	TRBV13	-	TRBJ2-7
TGCGCCAGCAGCTTGGGGGGGAGCACAGATACGCAGTATTTT	CASSLGGSTDTQYF	-	TRBV5-1	-	TRBJ2-3
TGTGCCAGCAGCTTTGACCAAATCTACGAGCAGTACTTC	CASSFDQIYEQYF	-	TRBV5-5	-	TRBJ2-7
TGTGCCAGTAGTGAACGGCGGTGGGGGAATGAAAAACTGTTTTTT	CASSERRWGNEKLFF	-	TRBV19	-	TRBJ1-4
TGCGCCAGCAGCCAAGGGGGACAGGGAAATAATTCACCCCTCCACTTT	CASSQGGQGNNSPLHF	-	TRBV4-1	TRBD1	TRBJ1-6
TGTGCCAGCAGCGTAGCAGGGGAGACTAATCAGCCCCAGCATTTT	CASSVAGETNQPQHF	-	TRBV9	-	TRBJ1-5
TGTGCCAGCAAACCCGGGACAGGGGTCCCTGGCTACACCTTC	CASKPGTGVPGYTF	-	TRBV7-9	TRBD1	TRBJ1-2
TGTGCCAGCATGGTCAAGGACCCCTGCGAGCAGTACTTC	CASMVKDPCEQYF	-	TRBV6-8	-	TRBJ2-7
TGTGCCAGCAGTTCTCGGACAGGGGACGGGGAGCTGTTTTTT	CASSSRTGDGELFF	-	TRBV27	TRBD1	TRBJ2-2
TGTGCCAGCAGTTCCGTGGACAGGGGGAATGAGCAGTACTTC	CASSSVDRGNEQYF	-	TRBV28	TRBD1	TRBJ2-7
TGTGCCAGCAGCTCATCTCCCCGGGCGCGGGGTACTGAAGCTTTCTTT	CASSSSPRARGTEAFF	-	TRBV11-2	-	TRBJ1-1
TGTGCCAGCAGTGAAGTAGCGAGCTCGGGGAATGAGCAGTTCTTC	CASSEVASSGNEQFF	once	TRBV2	-	TRBJ2-1